The next 6 T cell receptor beta chains were all read from a single sample in a study of blood T cell repertoires in COVID-19. This table comes from immunoSEQ multiplex PCR, and its TCRdb copy is limited to in-frame clones, with some not included. The profile shows about 60,000 clones, roughly four fifths of them singletons. The sequenced material came from peripheral blood. These receptors were collected from a man aged 55 to 70 with acute or convalescent COVID-19.

This chain uses TRBV13 with TRBJ2-7; 7 bases are shared with TRBD2. Per the germline V gene, CDR1 is PRHDT and CDR2 is FYEKMQ (reference sequence). After removal of 9 bases from V and 3 bases from J, the junction contained 2 bases not matched to a gene. The CDR3 spans 11 residues. The CDR3 region is CASGRGYEQYF. CDR3 coding DNA: TGTGCCAGTGGGAGGGGCTACGAGCAGTACTTC.

Written as DNA, the CDR3 is TGTGCCAGCAGTCCACAGGGGGGTAACACCATATATTTT. It yields the protein CASSPQGGNTIYF. This chain joins TRBV27 and TRBJ1-3; TRBD1 agrees at 8 bases. CDR3 length: 13 residues. V was pared by 5 bases and J by 7 bases, with 4 bases of the junction left unmatched. CDR1 is MNHEY, CDR2 SMNVEV, per germline (reference sequence).

The CDR3 spells CASSQPPAGSTEAFF. Here the CDR3 DNA reads TGTGCCAGTAGCCAACCCCCGGCAGGCTCCACTGAAGCTTTCTTT. This sequence joins TRBV19 and TRBJ1-1; D is ambiguous. This CDR3 is 15 amino acids long. Trimming took 6 bases from V and 4 from J, leaving 18 bases between them. Germline lookup yields CDR1 LNHDA and CDR2 SQIVND (reference sequence).

This clone showed up just once. The chain employs TRBV30 and TRBJ2-7; 9 bases agree with TRBD2. The CDR3 covers 14 residues. CDR1 is GTSNPN, CDR2 SVGIG, per germline (reference sequence). J lost 4 bases, V lost 0 bases, and 4 bases had no gene match. DNA for the CDR3: TGTGCCTGGAGTGTTGGCGGGGGGGCGTACGAGCAGTACTTC. It translates to CAWSVGGGAYEQYF. Full variable domain (missing parts from reference TRBV30 and TRBJ2-7): SQTIHQWPATLVQPVGSPLSLECTVEGTSNPNLYWYRQAAGRGLQLLFYSVGIGQISSEVPQNLSASRPQDRQFILSSKKLLLSDSGFYLCAWSVGGGAYEQYFGPGTRLTVT.

The rearrangement uses TRBV24-1 and TRBJ1-2; TRBD1 matches 7 bases. The CDR3 sequence is 12 residues long. V was clipped by 9 bases and J by 8 bases; unmatched bases: 8. Germline V lookup: CDR1 KGHDR, CDR2 SFDVKD. CDR3 region: CATSDRREGYTF. CDR3 DNA sequence: TGTGCCACCTCGGACAGGCGAGAGGGCTACACCTTC.

The chain is built from TRBV27 and TRBJ1-6, with TRBD1 matching 10 bases. Per germline, CDR1 MNHEY and CDR2 SMNVEV (reference sequence). J was trimmed by 1 base and V by 6 bases; bases with no gene match: 6. The CDR3 covers 17 residues. The chain's CDR3 is CASRDRQGASYNSPLHF. The DNA for the CDR3 is TGTGCCAGCAGGGACAGACAGGGGGCTTCCTATAATTCACCCCTCCACTTT.